The following is a T cell receptor beta chain sequence with its context. This clonotype was seen more than once but under ten times. Its antigen remains undetermined. Per-base quality was not reported, and no clone a single base away is much larger than it. The germline ends are 9 bases apart after V is trimmed by 5 bases and J by 7 bases. The germline V gene provides CDR1 MNHNS and CDR2 SASEGT. Including the terminal cysteine and phenylalanine, the CDR3 comprises 11 residues. The read is trimmed to its CDR3 DNA, 33 bases read in frame from base 1. This sample is drawn from a study of identical twins (dated by TCRdb to about 2016). For context, the study as a whole: To test whether fetal clonotypes persist, this study deep-sequenced TCR alpha and beta repertoires from monozygotic twins, from unrelated adults of various ages, and from cord blood. To rule out contamination, replicate twin experiments were performed at different times with different library preparation protocols. General study outcomes and caveats: Invariant T cells such as MAIT and iNKT could partly confound zero-insertion analyses, though diverse VJ usage argued against this for most clonotypes. In monozygotic twins, recombination models systematically underestimated out-of-frame TCR alpha sharing, but the models matched the sharing seen between unrelated individuals. Because the same donors could not be followed over many years, the conclusions relied on cross-sectional statistical analysis. The excess sharing between twins in beta out-of-frame sequences was weaker because fewer shared sequences reduced the signal-to-noise ratio. Out-of-frame TCR alpha sequences shared between twins showed an excess of low generation-probability sequences compared with coincidental sharing between unrelated individuals. Abundant cord blood beta clonotypes carried fewer insertions; young adult naive repertoires showed a weaker similar trend, while memory repertoires showed none.

Library generation was performed with 5' RACE. TCRdb records Illumina HiSeq 2000 as the sequencer. A universal primer binding site was added through template switching, and the final cDNA carried a unique molecular identifier so that TCR cDNA molecules could be counted accurately. Specific primers in the conserved constant-segment region were used to synthesize first-strand cDNA for TCR alpha and beta chains. Each cDNA library was double barcoded, with a SMART-Mk sample barcode plus Illumina barcodes, to control for contamination. TruSeq adapter sequences along with Illumina sample barcodes were introduced in two successive PCR steps. The Illumina HiSeq platform was used with custom primers to sequence TCR alpha and beta cDNA libraries. The paper's data handling went like this. Unique molecular identifiers were extracted from raw reads with MiGEC, and CDR3 positions were determined with MiXCR. Recombination models were inferred per individual with the repgenHMM and IGoR tools using an EM algorithm. The analysis of shared clonotypes was done with the tcR package in R, with sharing normalized by the product of cloneset sizes. To study raw recombination without the effects of thymic and clonal selection, out-of-frame nonproductive sequences were analyzed. TCRdb trimmed the raw reads at Q25, called clones with MiXCR and kept productive beta chains. Entries are consolidated by CDR3 protein sequence, retaining the most common genes and DNA. TCRdb, not the authors, supplied the V and J calls. The sample has 250,000 to 350,000 distinct CDR3 sequences on record, approximately 8% of them singletons. The ten largest clones represent less than 2.5% of the sample.

Every donor was a healthy Caucasian. The twin cohort comprised three pairs of female monozygotic twins, all aged about 18 to 29 years. Using Miltenyi CD45RO+ enrichment and human naive T-cell isolation kits, memory (CD45RO+) and naive T cells were isolated from PBMC. The sample also formed part of further work on yellow fever vaccine responses in identical twins. Looking at the second paper: The authors reported that the T cell response to vaccination in identical twins appeared partly convergent and partly personalized. In identical twins, the study followed T cell clones that responded to the vaccine with precision.

The clonotype originates from a woman younger than 30 in good health. Specimen: memory (CD45RO+) T cells sorted from blood. The cell subset or site label of this sample denotes: CD45RO+ enriched T cells. Rearrangement joined TRBV6-1 to TRBJ2-7; the D gene assignment is ambiguous. Read as DNA, the sequence is TGTGCCAGCAGTCCCCGGGTTGAGCAGTACTTC. It translates to CASSPRVEQYF.